Below are 17 T cell receptor beta chains sequenced from a single sample in a study of T-cell memory formation after mild COVID-19. One entry per CDR3 protein, called by TCRdb with MiXCR from the 5' RACE reads. The data contain roughly 400,000 distinct CDR3 sequences, about 16% of them singletons. Sequencing input: PBMCs or a T cell subset sorted from them (not recorded which). The origin of the receptors is a man younger than 30 who had mild COVID-19 (a few samples of this study predate the infection). Cell type and time point are not known.

The table lists this clonotype with a few counts. The chain employs TRBV5-1 and TRBJ1-1; D gene ambiguous. With 4 bases removed from V and 1 base from J, the gap between germline ends came to 11 bases. The CDR3 totals 14 residues. Germline V gene lookup returns CDR1 SGHRS and CDR2 YFSETQ. The CDR3 loop is CASSPQASNTEAFF. Written as DNA, the CDR3 is TGCGCCAGCAGCCCCCAGGCATCGAACACTGAAGCTTTCTTT.

This clonotype was seen a few times. V usage is TRBV20-1 and J usage is TRBJ2-5; 9 bases agree with TRBD1. The junction had 7 bases not matched to a gene; V was cut back by 0 bases and J by 2 bases. CDR1 and CDR2 (germline): DFQATT, SNEGSKA (reference sequence). The CDR3 spans 16 residues. CDR3 DNA sequence: TGCAGTGCTAGAGACGGGACAGGGTGGGCTCAAGAGACCCAGTACTTC. Its translation is CSARDGTGWAQETQYF.

The chain carries TRBV6-5 and TRBJ1-5, with D perhaps TRBD1 (6 bases). This CDR3 contains 16 residues. Germline lookup yields CDR1 MNHEY and CDR2 SVGAGI. V lost 0 bases and J lost 6, with 15 bases in between. The CDR3 sequence is CASSYSVAGAGQPQHF. In nucleotides, the CDR3 is TGTGCCAGCAGTTACTCAGTGGCAGGGGCTGGTCAGCCCCAGCATTTT.

The rearrangement joins TRBV2 to TRBJ2-5; the D gene is possibly TRBD2 (8 bases). This CDR3 comprises 14 residues. CDR1 and CDR2 from the germline V gene are SNHLY and FYNNEI. With 6 bases removed from V and 5 bases from J, the gap between germline ends came to 16 bases. CDR3 coding DNA: TGTGCCAGCAGCATCTCGGGAGGGGGCGAGACCCAGTACTTC. It codes for CASSISGGGETQYF. The full variable domain, completed using reference TRBV2 and TRBJ2-5, is EPEVTQTPSHQVTQMGQEVILRCVPISNHLYFYWYRQILGQKVEFLVSFYNNEISEKSEIFDDQFSVERPDGSNFTLKIRSTKLEDSAMYFCASSISGGGETQYFGPGTRLLVL.

The V and J genes are TRBV6-2 or TRBV6-3 and TRBJ2-7; 7 bases agree with TRBD2. V dropped 6 bases and J dropped 2; count of bases not matched to a gene: 13. Germline CDR1 reads MNHEY; CDR2 reads SVGEGT. The CDR3 contains 16 residues. The CDR3 bases are TGTGCCAGCAGCTCTCGCAGCGGGATGCTACCCTACGAGCAGTACGTC. Translating it yields CASSSRSGMLPYEQYV.

This clonotype appeared many times. The chain employs TRBV7-6 and TRBJ2-5, with TRBD1 as a possible D gene (5 bases). The CDR3 covers 14 residues. V dropped 1 base and J dropped 4 bases, with 10 bases sitting between them. Germline CDR1 and CDR2: SGHVS and FNYEAQ. The CDR3: CASSLGRTTETQYF. Here the CDR3 DNA reads TGTGCCAGCAGCTTAGGTCGGACAACAGAGACCCAGTACTTC.

This clonotype was observed a few times. V is TRBV6-5 and J is TRBJ2-6; maybe TRBD2 (5 bases). The V and J ends lost 2 bases and 2 bases respectively, with 7 bases between them. The CDR3 extends over 15 amino acids. Germline V gene sequence: CDR1 MNHEY, CDR2 SVGAGI. The CDR3 reads CASSYEGPGANVLTF. The CDR3 nucleotides are TGTGCCAGCAGTTACGAGGGTCCTGGGGCCAACGTCCTGACTTTC.

This chain links TRBV12-3 or TRBV12-4 with TRBJ2-3; 7 positions match TRBD2. Trimming removed 0 bases from V and 4 bases from J; junction bases left unmatched: 7. CDR3 length equals 16 residues. The CDR3 DNA reads TGTGCCAGCAGTTTAGCAGGACTAGTCCCCCCAGATACGCAGTATTTT. Translating gives CASSLAGLVPPDTQYF.

The V gene is TRBV7-9, the J gene TRBJ2-2; the D gene is possibly TRBD1 (5 bases). CDR3 length equals 15 residues. V shed 5 bases and J shed 5 bases, with 15 bases lying between them. Germline V gene data show CDR1 as SEHNR and CDR2 as FQNEAQ (reference sequence). For the CDR3, the DNA is TGTGCCAGCAGCCCCGGGCAGGGTGAGACCGGGGAGCTGTTTTTT. Protein sequence: CASSPGQGETGELFF.

This clonotype has at least ten counts. This chain uses TRBV15 with TRBJ2-7, with 10 bases aligning to TRBD2. V lost 5 bases to trimming and J lost 5 bases; unmatched junction nucleotides: 9. This CDR3 has 15 residues. Germline loops: CDR1 LNHNV, CDR2 YYDKDF (reference sequence). The CDR3 sequence: CATSGAAGGGHEQYF. The CDR3 coding sequence is TGTGCCACCAGCGGGGCAGCGGGGGGGGGGCACGAGCAGTACTTC.

This clonotype was counted between two and nine times. The genes are TRBV18 and TRBJ2-7; 8 nucleotides match TRBD1. This CDR3 spans 15 amino acids. Germline V CDR1 and CDR2: KGHSH, LQKENI. V lost 9 bases, J lost 2 bases, and 12 bases stayed unmatched. The CDR3: CASHNPGQGTYEQYF. The DNA of the CDR3 is TGTGCCAGTCACAACCCCGGACAGGGAACCTACGAGCAGTACTTC.

The J gene is TRBJ2-7, the V gene TRBV7-8; D remains ambiguous. The V gene's germline CDR1 is SGHVS and CDR2 FQNEAQ. The ends were cut back, 4 bases at V and 3 bases at J, with 22 bases in the middle. The CDR3 length is 17 residues. DNA for the CDR3: TGTGCCAGCAGCTACCACCCTCTATCTCAACCGATCTACGAGCAGTACTTC. Encoded protein: CASSYHPLSQPIYEQYF.

The chain couples TRBV12-3 or TRBV12-4 to TRBJ1-5; 9 bases fit TRBD1. The CDR3 spans 15 residues. The trim removed 3 bases at V and 5 bases at J, leaving 5 bases unmatched. In DNA, the CDR3 is TGTGCCAGCAGTTTGGGGGACAGGGAGCATCAGCCCCAGCATTTT. It codes for CASSLGDREHQPQHF.

The chain links TRBV18 to TRBJ2-5; 9 nucleotides line up with TRBD2. CDR1 and CDR2 (germline): KGHSH, LQKENI. The CDR3 has 15 amino acids. The V gene end was trimmed by 3 bases and the J gene end by 5 bases; junction bases not matched to a gene: 7. CDR3: CASSPPGLAPETQYF. As DNA, the CDR3 is TGTGCCAGCTCACCCCCGGGACTAGCTCCGGAGACCCAGTACTTC. The entire variable domain, with the rest obtained from reference TRBV18 and TRBJ2-5, is as follows: NAGVMQNPRHLVRRRGQEARLRCSPMKGHSHVYWYRQLPEEGLKFMVYLQKENIIDESGMPKERFSAEFPKEGPSILRIQQVVRGDSAAYFCASSPPGLAPETQYFGPGTRLLVL.

This clonotype has just a few counts. V usage is TRBV29-1 and J usage is TRBJ1-1, with TRBD1 matching 10 bases. CDR1 is SQVTM, CDR2 ANQGSEA, per germline. Trimming at V came to 6 bases and at J to 4 bases, leaving 11 bases not matched to a gene. This CDR3 spans 15 amino acids. The CDR3 sequence is CSVRLTGGPGTEAFF. Written as DNA, the CDR3 is TGCAGCGTACGATTGACAGGGGGCCCGGGCACTGAAGCTTTCTTT.

The chain joins TRBV5-1 to TRBJ1-2, with D possibly matching TRBD1 (5 bases). The ends were cut back, 0 bases at V and 0 bases at J, with 18 bases in the middle. Germline-derived CDR1 and CDR2 are SGHRS and YFSETQ. This CDR3 region has 18 residues. The CDR3 sequence: CASSLGEGPNSANYGYTF. The CDR3 nucleotides are TGCGCCAGCAGCTTGGGGGAGGGGCCGAATTCAGCTAACTATGGCTACACCTTC.

The J gene is TRBJ2-7, the V gene TRBV29-1, with TRBD1 identical over 7 bases. CDR3 length: 14 amino acids. The V gene's germline CDR1 is SQVTM and CDR2 ANQGSEA. CDR3 sequence: CSAKQTGSPYEQYF. The CDR3 region has the DNA TGCAGTGCCAAACAGACAGGGTCCCCCTACGAGCAGTACTTC.